This TCR beta chain was observed in a study of blood T cell repertoires in COVID-19. The overall study: PBMCs, B-cell-depleted T cells, or T cells were the source of the cDNA or gDNA that made up the material.

The V segment lost 1 base and the J segment 4 bases; nucleotides outside the gene matches: 5. The CDR3 is 17 residues long. Germline V CDR1 and CDR2: MGHRA, YSYEKL. The repertoire was sequenced with immunoSEQ multiplex PCR; TCRdb's copy has only in-frame clones and lacks some. Here the sample spans hundreds of thousands of clones, approximately 86% being singletons. This chain links TRBV4-1 with TRBJ2-7; TRBD2 aligns across 15 bases. Sequencing was done on a sample of peripheral blood. This receptor was identified in a woman between 65 and 79 years old with COVID-19, enrolled during active disease. This CDR3 reads CASSQGLGTSGGYEQYF. CDR3 bases: TGCGCCAGCAGCCAAGGCCTCGGGACTAGCGGGGGGTACGAGCAGTACTTC.